This record looks at one T cell receptor (beta chain) sequence and its context. What it binds is not known. Healthy controls comprised blood bank volunteers in Maryland, USA. These data are taken from a study of neurological immune-mediated disorders. The making of cDNA relied on 5'RACE with 10-nucleotide random UMIs. TCRdb itself ran the 5' RACE reads through MiXCR, one entry per CDR3 protein. Of roughly 76,000 distinct CDR3 sequences listed, around 14% were seen once; the top ten hold approximately 6.8%. The CDR3 is 13 amino acids. The V gene end was trimmed by 5 bases and the J gene end by 2 bases; junction bases not matched to a gene: 1. CDR1 is LGHDT, CDR2 YNNKEL, per germline (reference sequence). Study-level findings and limits: CDR3 amino acid sequences found in expanded clones were never shared across subjects, suggesting private repertoires in all groups. HTLV-1-associated myelopathy led in TCR clonal expansion, while multiple sclerosis ranked lowest, below healthy controls.

This sequence originates from a woman aged 50 to 65 in good health. Sequenced sample: PBMCs. This chain connects TRBV3-1 to TRBJ2-5, with TRBD1 matching over 8 bases. CDR3 loop: CASSNRGQETQYF. Here the CDR3 DNA reads TGTGCCAGCAGCAACAGGGGGCAAGAGACCCAGTACTTC.